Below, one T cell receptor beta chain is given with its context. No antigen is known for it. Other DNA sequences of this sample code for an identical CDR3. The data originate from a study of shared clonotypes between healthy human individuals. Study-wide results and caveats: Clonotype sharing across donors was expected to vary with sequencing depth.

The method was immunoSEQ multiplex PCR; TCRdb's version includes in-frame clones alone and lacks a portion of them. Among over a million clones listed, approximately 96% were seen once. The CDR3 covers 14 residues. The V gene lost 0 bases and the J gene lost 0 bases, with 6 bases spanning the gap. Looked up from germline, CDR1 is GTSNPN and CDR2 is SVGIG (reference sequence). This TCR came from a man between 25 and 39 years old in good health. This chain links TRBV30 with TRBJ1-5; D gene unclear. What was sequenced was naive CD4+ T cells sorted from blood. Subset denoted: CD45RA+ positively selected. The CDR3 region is CAWSVGGSNQPQHF. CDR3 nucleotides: TGTGCCTGGAGTGTAGGCGGTAGCAATCAGCCCCAGCATTTT. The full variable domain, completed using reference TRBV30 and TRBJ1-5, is SQTIHQWPATLVQPVGSPLSLECTVEGTSNPNLYWYRQAAGRGLQLLFYSVGIGQISSEVPQNLSASRPQDRQFILSSKKLLLSDSGFYLCAWSVGGSNQPQHFGDGTRLSIL.